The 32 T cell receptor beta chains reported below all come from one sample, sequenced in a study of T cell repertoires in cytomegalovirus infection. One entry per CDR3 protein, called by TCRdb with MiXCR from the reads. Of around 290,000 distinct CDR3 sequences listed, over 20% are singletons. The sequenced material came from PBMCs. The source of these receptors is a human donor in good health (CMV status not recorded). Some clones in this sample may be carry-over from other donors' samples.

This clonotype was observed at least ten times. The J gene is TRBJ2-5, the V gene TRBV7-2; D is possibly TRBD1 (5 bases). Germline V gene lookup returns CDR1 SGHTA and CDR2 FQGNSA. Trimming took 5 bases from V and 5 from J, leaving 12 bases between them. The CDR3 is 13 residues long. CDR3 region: CASSRRTIETQYF. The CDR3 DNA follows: TGTGCCAGCAGCCGTCGGACAATCGAGACCCAGTACTTC.

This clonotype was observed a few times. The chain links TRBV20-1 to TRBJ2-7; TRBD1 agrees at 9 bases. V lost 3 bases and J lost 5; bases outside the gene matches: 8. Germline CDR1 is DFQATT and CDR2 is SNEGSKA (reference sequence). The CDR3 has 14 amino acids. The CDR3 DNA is TGCAGTGCTAGTCGGGACAGGGTAGTCGACGAGCAGTACTTC. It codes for CSASRDRVVDEQYF.

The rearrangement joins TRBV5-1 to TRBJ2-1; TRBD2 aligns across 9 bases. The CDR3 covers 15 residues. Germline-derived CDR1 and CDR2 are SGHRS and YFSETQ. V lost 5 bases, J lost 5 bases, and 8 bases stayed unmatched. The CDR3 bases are TGCGCCAGCAGAGAACTAGCGGGCCAGCACAATGAGCAGTTCTTC. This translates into CASRELAGQHNEQFF.

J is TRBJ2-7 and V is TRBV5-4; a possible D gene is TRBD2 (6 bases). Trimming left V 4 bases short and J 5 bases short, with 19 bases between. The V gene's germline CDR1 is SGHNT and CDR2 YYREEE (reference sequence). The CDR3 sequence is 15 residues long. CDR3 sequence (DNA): TGTGCCAGCAGCCAAGCCGGGACGGCGGGAAACGAGCAGTACTTC. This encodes CASSQAGTAGNEQYF.

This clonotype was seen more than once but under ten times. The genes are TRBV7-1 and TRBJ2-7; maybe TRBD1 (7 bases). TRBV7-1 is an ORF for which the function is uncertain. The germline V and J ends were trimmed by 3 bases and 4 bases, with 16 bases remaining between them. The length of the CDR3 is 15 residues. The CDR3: CASSSGGTVEYEQYV. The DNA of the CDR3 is TGTGCCAGCAGCTCGGGCGGGACAGTCGAATACGAGCAGTACGTC.

CDR3 protein: CSARGTSRLNEQFF. The CDR3 DNA sequence: TGCAGCGCCCGGGGGACTAGCCGGTTAAATGAGCAGTTCTTC. V and J are TRBV29-1 and TRBJ2-1; 9 bases map to TRBD2. Germline V gene lookup returns CDR1 SQVTM and CDR2 ANQGSEA. This CDR3 region has 14 residues. Trimming took 7 bases from V and 7 from J; bases not matched to a gene: 11.

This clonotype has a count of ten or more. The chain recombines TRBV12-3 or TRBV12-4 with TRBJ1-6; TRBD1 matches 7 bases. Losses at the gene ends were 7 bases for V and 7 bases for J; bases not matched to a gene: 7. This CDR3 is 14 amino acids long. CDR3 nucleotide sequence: TGTGCCAGCACCCTACAGGGGTGGAATTCACCCCTCCACTTT. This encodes CASTLQGWNSPLHF.

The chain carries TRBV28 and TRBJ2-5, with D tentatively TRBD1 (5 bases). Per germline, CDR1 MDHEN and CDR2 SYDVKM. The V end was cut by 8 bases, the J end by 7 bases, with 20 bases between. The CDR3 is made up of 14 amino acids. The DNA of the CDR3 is TGTGCCAGCGACCTCGGCACAGGCCGGATGACCCAGTACTTC. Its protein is CASDLGTGRMTQYF.

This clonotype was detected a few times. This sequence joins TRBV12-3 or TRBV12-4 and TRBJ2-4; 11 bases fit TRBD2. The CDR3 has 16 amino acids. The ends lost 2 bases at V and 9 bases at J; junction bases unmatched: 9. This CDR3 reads CASSLQLAGGGGIQYF. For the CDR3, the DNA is TGTGCCAGCAGTTTACAGCTAGCGGGAGGAGGGGGCATTCAGTACTTC.

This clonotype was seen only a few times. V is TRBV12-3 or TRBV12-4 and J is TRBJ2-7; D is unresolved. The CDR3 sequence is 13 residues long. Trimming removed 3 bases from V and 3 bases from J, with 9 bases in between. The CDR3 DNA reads TGTGCCAGCAGTTTCGCCCCCTACTACGAGCAGTACTTC. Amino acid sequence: CASSFAPYYEQYF.

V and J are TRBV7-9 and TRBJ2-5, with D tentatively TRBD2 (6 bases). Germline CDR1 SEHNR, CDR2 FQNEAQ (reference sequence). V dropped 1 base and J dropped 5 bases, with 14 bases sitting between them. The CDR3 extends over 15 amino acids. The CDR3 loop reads CASSLGGTGGETQYF. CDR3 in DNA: TGTGCCAGCAGCTTAGGAGGCACCGGAGGGGAGACCCAGTACTTC. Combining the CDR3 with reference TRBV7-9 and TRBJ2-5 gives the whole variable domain DTGVSQNPRHKITKRGQNVTFRCDPISEHNRLYWYRQTLGQGPEFLTYFQNEAQLEKSRLLSDRFSAERPKGSFSTLEIQRTEQGDSAMYLCASSLGGTGGETQYFGPGTRLLVL.

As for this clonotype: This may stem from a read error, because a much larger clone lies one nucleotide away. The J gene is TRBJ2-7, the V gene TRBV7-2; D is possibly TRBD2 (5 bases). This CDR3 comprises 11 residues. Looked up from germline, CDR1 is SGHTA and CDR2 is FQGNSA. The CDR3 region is CAGSLATEQYF. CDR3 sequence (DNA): TGTGCCGGCAGCTTAGCGACCGAGCAGTACTTC.

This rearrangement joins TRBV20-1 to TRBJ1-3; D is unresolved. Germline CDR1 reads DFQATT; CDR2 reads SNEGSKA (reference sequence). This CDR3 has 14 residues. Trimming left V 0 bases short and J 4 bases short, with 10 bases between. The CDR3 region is CSAREGSWGNTIYF. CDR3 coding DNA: TGCAGTGCTAGAGAGGGGTCATGGGGAAACACCATATATTTT.

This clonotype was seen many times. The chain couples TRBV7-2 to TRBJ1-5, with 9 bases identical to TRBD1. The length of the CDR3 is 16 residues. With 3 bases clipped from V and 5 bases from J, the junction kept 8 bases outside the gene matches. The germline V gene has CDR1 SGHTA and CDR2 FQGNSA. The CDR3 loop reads CASSFTPGQGDQPQHF. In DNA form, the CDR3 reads TGTGCCAGCAGCTTCACCCCGGGACAGGGAGATCAGCCCCAGCATTTT.

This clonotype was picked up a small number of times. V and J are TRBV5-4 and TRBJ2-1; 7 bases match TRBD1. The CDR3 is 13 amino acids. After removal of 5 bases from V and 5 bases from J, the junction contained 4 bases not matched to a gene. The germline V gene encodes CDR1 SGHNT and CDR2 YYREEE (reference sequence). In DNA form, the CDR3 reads TGTGCCAGCAGGGGGACAGAGGACAATGAGCAGTTCTTC. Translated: CASRGTEDNEQFF.

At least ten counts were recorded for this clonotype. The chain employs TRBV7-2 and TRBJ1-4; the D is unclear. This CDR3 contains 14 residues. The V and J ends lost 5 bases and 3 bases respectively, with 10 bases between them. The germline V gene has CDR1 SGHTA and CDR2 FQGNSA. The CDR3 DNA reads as TGTGCCAGCAGCCGCCCACAGCCTAATGAAAAACTGTTTTTT. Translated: CASSRPQPNEKLFF.

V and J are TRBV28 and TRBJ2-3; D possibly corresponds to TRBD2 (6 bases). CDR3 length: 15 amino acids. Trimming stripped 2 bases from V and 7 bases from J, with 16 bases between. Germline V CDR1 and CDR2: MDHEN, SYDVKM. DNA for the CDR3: TGTGCCAGCAGTTTAGTAGCGGAAGGGGTTAATACGCAGTATTTT. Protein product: CASSLVAEGVNTQYF.

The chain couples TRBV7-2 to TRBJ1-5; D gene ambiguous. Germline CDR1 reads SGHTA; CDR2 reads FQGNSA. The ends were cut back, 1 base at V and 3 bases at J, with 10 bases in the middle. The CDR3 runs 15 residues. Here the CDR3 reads CASSLDSASNQPQHF. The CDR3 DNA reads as TGTGCCAGCAGCTTAGATTCGGCCTCCAATCAGCCCCAGCATTTT.

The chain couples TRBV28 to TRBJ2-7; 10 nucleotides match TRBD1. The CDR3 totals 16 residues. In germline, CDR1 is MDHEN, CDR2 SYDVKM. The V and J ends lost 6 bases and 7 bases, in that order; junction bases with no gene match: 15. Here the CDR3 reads CASSDLIGQGVGEQYF. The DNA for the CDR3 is TGTGCCAGCAGCGACCTCATAGGACAGGGGGTTGGGGAGCAGTACTTC.

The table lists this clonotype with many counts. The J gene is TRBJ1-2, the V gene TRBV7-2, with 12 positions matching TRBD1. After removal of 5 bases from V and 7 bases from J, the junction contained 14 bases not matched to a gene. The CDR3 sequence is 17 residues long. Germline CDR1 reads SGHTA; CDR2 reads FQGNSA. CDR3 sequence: CASSRLQGTGGLSGYTF. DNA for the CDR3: TGTGCCAGCAGCCGCCTTCAGGGGACAGGGGGCCTTAGTGGCTACACCTTC. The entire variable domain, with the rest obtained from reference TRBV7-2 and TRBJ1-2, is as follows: GAGVSQSPSNKVTEKGKDVELRCDPISGHTALYWYRQSLGQGLEFLIYFQGNSAPDKSGLPSDRFSAERTGGSVSTLTIQRTQQEDSAVYLCASSRLQGTGGLSGYTFGSGTRLTVV.

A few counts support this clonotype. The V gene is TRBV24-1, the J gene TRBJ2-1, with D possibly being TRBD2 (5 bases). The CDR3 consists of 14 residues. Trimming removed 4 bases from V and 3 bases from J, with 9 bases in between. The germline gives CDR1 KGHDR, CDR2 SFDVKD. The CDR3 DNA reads TGTGCCACCAGTGACTTCGGGAACTACAATGAGCAGTTCTTC. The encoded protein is CATSDFGNYNEQFF.

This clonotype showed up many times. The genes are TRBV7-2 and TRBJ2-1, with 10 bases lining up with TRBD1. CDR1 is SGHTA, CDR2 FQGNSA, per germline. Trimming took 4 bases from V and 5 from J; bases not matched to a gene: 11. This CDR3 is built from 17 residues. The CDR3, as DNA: TGTGCCAGCAGCTCAAGAGATTGGGACAGGGGAGACAATGAGCAGTTCTTC. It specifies CASSSRDWDRGDNEQFF.

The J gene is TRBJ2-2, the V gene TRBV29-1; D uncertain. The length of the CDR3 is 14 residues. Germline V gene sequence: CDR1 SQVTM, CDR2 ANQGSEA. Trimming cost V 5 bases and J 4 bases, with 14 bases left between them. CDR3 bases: TGCAGCGTTCTGCGACCGGGCGGCACCGGGGAGCTGTTTTTT. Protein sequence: CSVLRPGGTGELFF.

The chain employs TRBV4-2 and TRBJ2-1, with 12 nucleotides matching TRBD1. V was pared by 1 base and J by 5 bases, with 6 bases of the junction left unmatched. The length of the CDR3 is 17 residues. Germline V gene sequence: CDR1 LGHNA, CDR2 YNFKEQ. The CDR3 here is CASSQGMGQGANNEQFF. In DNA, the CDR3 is TGTGCCAGCAGCCAAGGGATGGGACAGGGGGCAAACAATGAGCAGTTCTTC.

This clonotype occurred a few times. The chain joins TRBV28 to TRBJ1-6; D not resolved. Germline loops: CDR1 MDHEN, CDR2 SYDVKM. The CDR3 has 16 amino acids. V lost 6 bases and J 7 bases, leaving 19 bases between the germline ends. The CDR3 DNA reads TGTGCCAGCAGAAAAAATACCCCGGGGAACAATTCACCCCTCCACTTT. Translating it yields CASRKNTPGNNSPLHF. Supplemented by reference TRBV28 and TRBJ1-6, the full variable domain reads DVKVTQSSRYLVKRTGEKVFLECVQDMDHENMFWYRQDPGLGLRLIYFSYDVKMKEKGDIPEGYSVSREKKERFSLILESASTNQTSMYLCASRKNTPGNNSPLHFGNGTRLTVT.

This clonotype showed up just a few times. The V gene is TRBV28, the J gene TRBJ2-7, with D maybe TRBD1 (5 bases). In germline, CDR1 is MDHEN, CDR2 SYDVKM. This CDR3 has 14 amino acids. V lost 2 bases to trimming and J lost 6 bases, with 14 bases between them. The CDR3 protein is CASSLAQGPSEQYF. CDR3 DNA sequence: TGTGCCAGCAGTTTAGCGCAGGGCCCTTCCGAGCAGTACTTC.

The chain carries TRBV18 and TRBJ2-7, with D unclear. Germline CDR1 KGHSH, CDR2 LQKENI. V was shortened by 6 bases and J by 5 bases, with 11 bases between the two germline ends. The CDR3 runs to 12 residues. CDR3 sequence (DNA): TGTGCCAGCTCCCAGGATTGGAACGAGCAGTACTTC. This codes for CASSQDWNEQYF.

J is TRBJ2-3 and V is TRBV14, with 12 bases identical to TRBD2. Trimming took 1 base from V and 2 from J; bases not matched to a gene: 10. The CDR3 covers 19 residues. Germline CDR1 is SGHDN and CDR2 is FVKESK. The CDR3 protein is CASSQGVRLAGAITDTQYF. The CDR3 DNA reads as TGTGCCAGCAGCCAAGGGGTCCGACTAGCGGGAGCTATCACAGATACGCAGTATTTT.

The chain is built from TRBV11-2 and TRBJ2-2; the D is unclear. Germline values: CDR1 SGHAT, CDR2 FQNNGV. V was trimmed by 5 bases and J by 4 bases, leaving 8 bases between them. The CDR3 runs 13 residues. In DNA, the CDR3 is TGTGCCAGCAGCCCCCAGAGCACCGGGGAGCTGTTTTTT. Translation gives CASSPQSTGELFF.

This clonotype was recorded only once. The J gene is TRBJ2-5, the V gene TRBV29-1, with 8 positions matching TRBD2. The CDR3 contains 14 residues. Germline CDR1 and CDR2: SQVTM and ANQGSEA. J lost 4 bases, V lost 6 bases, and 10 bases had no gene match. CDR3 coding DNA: TGCAGCGTGATCGTAGCGGGGAGGGGAGAGACCCAGTACTTC. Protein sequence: CSVIVAGRGETQYF.

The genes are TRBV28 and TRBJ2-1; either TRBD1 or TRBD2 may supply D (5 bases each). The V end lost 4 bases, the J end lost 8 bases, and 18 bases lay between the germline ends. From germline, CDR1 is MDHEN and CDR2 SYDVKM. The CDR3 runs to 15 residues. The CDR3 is CASSSGAADRDEQFF. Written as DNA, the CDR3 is TGTGCCAGCAGTTCCGGGGCGGCAGACCGCGATGAGCAGTTCTTC.

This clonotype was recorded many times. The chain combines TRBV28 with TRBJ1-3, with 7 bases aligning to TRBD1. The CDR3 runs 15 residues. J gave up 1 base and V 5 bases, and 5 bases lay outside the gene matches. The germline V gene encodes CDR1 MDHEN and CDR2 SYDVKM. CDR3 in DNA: TGTGCCAGCAGTCCGTACAGGGGATCTGGAAACACCATATATTTT. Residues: CASSPYRGSGNTIYF.